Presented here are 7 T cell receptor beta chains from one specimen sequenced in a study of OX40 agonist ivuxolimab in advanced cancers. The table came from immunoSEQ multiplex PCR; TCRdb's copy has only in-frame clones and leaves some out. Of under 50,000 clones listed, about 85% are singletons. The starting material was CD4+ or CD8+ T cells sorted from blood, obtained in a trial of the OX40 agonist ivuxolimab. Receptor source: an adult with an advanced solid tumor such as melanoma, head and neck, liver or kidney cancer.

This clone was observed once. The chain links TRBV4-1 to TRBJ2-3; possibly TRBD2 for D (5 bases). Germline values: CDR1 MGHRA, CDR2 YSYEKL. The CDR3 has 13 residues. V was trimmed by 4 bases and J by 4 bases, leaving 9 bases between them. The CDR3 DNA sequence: TGCGCCAGCAGCCCCGCGGAGGCAGATACGCAGTATTTT. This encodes CASSPAEADTQYF.

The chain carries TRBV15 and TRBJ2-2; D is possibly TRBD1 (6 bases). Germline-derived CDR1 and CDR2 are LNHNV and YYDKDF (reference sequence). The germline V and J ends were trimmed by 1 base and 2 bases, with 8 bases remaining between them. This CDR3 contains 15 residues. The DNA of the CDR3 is TGTGCCACCAGCAGAGGGACAGTTAACACCGGGGAGCTGTTTTTT. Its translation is CATSRGTVNTGELFF.

The CDR3 loop reads CASSPGQGYNEQFF. As DNA, the CDR3 is TGTGCCAGCAGCCCGGGACAGGGCTACAATGAGCAGTTCTTC. The V gene is TRBV5-6, the J gene TRBJ2-1, with 9 bases lining up with TRBD1. CDR1 and CDR2 (germline): SGHDT, YYEEEE. The CDR3 spans 14 residues. The junction had 2 bases not matched to a gene; V was cut back by 4 bases and J by 3 bases. The full variable domain, in which reference TRBV5-6 and TRBJ2-1 provide the parts outside the CDR3, is DAGVTQSPTHLIKTRGQQVTLRCSPKSGHDTVSWYQQALGQGPQFIFQYYEEEERQRGNFPDRFSGHQFPNYSSELNVNALLLGDSALYLCASSPGQGYNEQFFGPGTRLTVL.

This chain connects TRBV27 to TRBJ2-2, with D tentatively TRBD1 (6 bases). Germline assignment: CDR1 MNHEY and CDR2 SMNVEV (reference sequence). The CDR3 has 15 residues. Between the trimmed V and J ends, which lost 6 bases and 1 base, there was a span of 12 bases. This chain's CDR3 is CASSPLGQNTGELFF. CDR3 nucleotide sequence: TGTGCCAGCAGCCCGTTGGGACAGAACACCGGGGAGCTGTTTTTT.

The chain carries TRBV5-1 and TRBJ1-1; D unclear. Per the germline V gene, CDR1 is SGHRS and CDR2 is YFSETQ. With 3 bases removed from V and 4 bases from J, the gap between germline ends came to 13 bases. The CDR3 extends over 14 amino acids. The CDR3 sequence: CASSSSAFGTEAFF. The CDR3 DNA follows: TGCGCCAGCAGCTCCTCCGCCTTTGGCACTGAAGCTTTCTTT.

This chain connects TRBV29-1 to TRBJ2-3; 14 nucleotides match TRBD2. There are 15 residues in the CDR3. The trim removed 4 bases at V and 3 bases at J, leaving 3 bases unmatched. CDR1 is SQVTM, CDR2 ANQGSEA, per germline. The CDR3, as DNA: TGCAGCGTTGGAGGACTAGCGGGAGGAACAGATACGCAGTATTTT. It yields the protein CSVGGLAGGTDTQYF.

This CDR3 reads CASRVPDWENIQYF. Written as DNA, the CDR3 is TGTGCCAGCAGAGTCCCAGATTGGGAAAACATTCAGTACTTC. The chain recombines TRBV6-1 with TRBJ2-4; D is unclear. Germline V lookup: CDR1 MNHNS, CDR2 SASEGT. The CDR3 is 14 residues long. The ends were cut back, 6 bases at V and 5 bases at J, with 14 bases in the middle.